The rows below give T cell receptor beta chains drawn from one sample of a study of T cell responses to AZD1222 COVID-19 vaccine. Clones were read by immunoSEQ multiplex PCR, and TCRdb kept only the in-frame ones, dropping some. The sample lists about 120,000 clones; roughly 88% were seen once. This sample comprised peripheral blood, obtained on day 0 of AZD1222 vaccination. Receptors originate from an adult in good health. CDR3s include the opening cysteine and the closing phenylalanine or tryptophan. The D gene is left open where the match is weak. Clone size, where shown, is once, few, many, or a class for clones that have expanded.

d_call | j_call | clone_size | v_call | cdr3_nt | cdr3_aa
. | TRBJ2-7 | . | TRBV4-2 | TGTGCCAGCAGCCAAGACTACGAGCAGTACTTC | CASSQDYEQYF
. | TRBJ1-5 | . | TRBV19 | TGTGCCAGTAGTTCCCTCTCCTCGGGTCAGCCCCAGCATTTT | CASSSLSSGQPQHF
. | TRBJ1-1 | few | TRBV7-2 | TGTGCCAGCAGCCGGGGGGGGAACACTGAAGCTTTCTTT | CASSRGGNTEAFF
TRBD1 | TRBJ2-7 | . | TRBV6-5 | TGTGCCAGCAGTTACTCCGGGACAGGGGGCATCCACGAGCAGTACTTC | CASSYSGTGGIHEQYF
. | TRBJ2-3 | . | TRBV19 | TGTGCCAGTAATATCGGGCTTAGCACAGATACGCAGTATTTT | CASNIGLSTDTQYF
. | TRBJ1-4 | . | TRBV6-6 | TGTGCCAGCAGGTCCGACGGCGCCTCGAATGAAAAACTGTTTTTT | CASRSDGASNEKLFF
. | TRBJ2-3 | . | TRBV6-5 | TGTGCCAGCAGTCGGGACCTAACTAGCACAGATACGCAGTATTTT | CASSRDLTSTDTQYF
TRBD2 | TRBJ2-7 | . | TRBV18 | TGTGCCAGCTCGCTTGGTTGGCGGGGGGGGAACTACGAGCAGTACTTC | CASSLGWRGGNYEQYF
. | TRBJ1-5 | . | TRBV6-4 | TGTGCCAGCAGTCCACAAAAAGGAAGCAATCAGCCCCAGCATTTT | CASSPQKGSNQPQHF
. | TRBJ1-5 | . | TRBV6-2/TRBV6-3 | TGTGCCAGCAGTTACTTTGGGCCCCAGCATTTT | CASSYFGPQHF
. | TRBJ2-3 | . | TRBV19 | TGTGCCAGTACCCTAGGGGGCGGCGGGAGGACAGATACGCAGTATTTT | CASTLGGGGRTDTQYF
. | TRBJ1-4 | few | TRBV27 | TGTGCCAGCAGTTTGCCAGGTTCAAATGAAAAACTGTTTTTT | CASSLPGSNEKLFF
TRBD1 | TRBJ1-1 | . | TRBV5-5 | TGTGCCAGCAGCTTGGTAGGGACAGGGGGCTTCCCTGAAGCTTTCTTT | CASSLVGTGGFPEAFF
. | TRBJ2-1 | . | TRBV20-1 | TGCAGTGGGGCGGACAATGAGCAGTTCTTC | CSGADNEQFF
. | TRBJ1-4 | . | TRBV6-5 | TGTGCCAGCAGTCCCAATCCTGTCGGGGAAAAACTGTTTTTT | CASSPNPVGEKLFF
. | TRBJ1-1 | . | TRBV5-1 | TGCGCCAGCAGCTTGGAGAGTGCACAGAACACTGAAGCTTTCTTT | CASSLESAQNTEAFF
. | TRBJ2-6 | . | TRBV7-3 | TGTGCCAGCAGCTCCCGTGGAACAGAAACTGGGGCCAACGTCCTGACTTTC | CASSSRGTETGANVLTF
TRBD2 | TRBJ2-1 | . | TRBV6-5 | TGTGCCAGCAGTTATGGGGTCGGGGGGGCGTACAATGAGCAGTTCTTC | CASSYGVGGAYNEQFF
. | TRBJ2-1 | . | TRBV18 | TGTGCCAGCTCACCACGGGCAGGGCCACGCTCCTACAATGAGCAGTTCTTC | CASSPRAGPRSYNEQFF
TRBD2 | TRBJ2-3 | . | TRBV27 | TGTGCCACCATGACTAGCGGGAGGATATCAGATACGCAGTATTTT | CATMTSGRISDTQYF
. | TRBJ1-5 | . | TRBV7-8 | TGTGCCAGCAGTATGTTAGATTTGGGCAGAAATAGCAATCAGCCCCAGCATTTT | CASSMLDLGRNSNQPQHF
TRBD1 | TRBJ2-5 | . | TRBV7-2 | TGTGCCAGCAGCTTAGACAGGGGGAAAGAGACCCAGTACTTC | CASSLDRGKETQYF